The rows below give T cell receptor beta chains drawn from one sample of a study of beta chain features in type 1 diabetes. Measured with immunoSEQ multiplex PCR; TCRdb has only the in-frame clones, and not every one. The data show hundreds of thousands of clones, around 15% seen once. Specimen: naive CD4+ T cells from blood. The origin of the receptors is a man between 18 and 29 years old with type 1 diabetes. The CDR3 runs from the conserved cysteine through the conserved F or W. The D gene is left open where the match is weak. Some rows mark clone size as missing; the rest say once, few, many or name a class of expanded clone.

j_call clone_size d_call v_call cdr3_nt cdr3_aa
TRBJ1-1 few - TRBV30 TGTGCCTGGAGTGTGTCTACTGAAGCTTTCTTT CAWSVSTEAFF
TRBJ2-2 - TRBD2 TRBV5-1 TGCGCCAGCAGCTTGGTAGCGGGAGTCGGGGAGCTGTTTTTT CASSLVAGVGELFF
TRBJ1-1 - - TRBV7-9 TGTGCCAGCAGCTTACGTCGTGAGAACACTGAAGCTTTCTTT CASSLRRENTEAFF
TRBJ1-5 - TRBD1 TRBV4-1 TGCGCCAGCAGCCAGCGCGGGACAGGGGGCAATCAGCCCCAGCATTTT CASSQRGTGGNQPQHF
TRBJ1-4 - - TRBV4-1 TGCGCCAGCAGCCAAAATCCCCCAGAGACGAATGAAAAACTGTTTTTT CASSQNPPETNEKLFF
TRBJ1-5 - - TRBV6-5 TGTGCCAGCACAGGGCAGGGAGGTCAGCCCCAGCATTTT CASTGQGGQPQHF
TRBJ2-5 - - TRBV16 TGTGCCAGCAGCCAATCGCGGACAGTCCAAGAGACCCAGTACTTC CASSQSRTVQETQYF
TRBJ1-2 - - TRBV18 TGTGCCAGCTCACCACTACAGGGAAAGGATGGCTACACCTTC CASSPLQGKDGYTF
TRBJ2-5 - TRBD1 TRBV5-1 TGCGCCAGCAGCTTGTTGGGACAGTCAGAGACCCAGTACTTC CASSLLGQSETQYF
TRBJ2-5 - TRBD2 TRBV10-3 TGTGCCATCAGTGAGTTTGCGGGGGGTCAAGAGACCCAGTACTTC CAISEFAGGQETQYF
TRBJ2-5 - TRBD2 TRBV5-1 TGCGCCAGCAGCTCCCTCCCGCTAGCGGGGGGCCAAGAGACCCAGTACTTC CASSSLPLAGGQETQYF
TRBJ1-6 few - TRBV6-1 TGTGCCAGCAGTGAACAGGGAGGTAATTCACCCCTCCACTTT CASSEQGGNSPLHF
TRBJ2-7 - TRBD2 TRBV23-1 TGCGTTGTTGCGGGGGACGAGCAGTACTTC CVVAGDEQYF
TRBJ1-2 - TRBD1 TRBV11-2 TGTGCCAGCAGCTTAGACCCCCGGGACAGGGGCTATGGCTACACCTTC CASSLDPRDRGYGYTF
TRBJ2-1 few TRBD2 TRBV7-8 TGTGCCGGGGGGGTCTACAATGAGCAGTTCTTC CAGGVYNEQFF
TRBJ1-6 few - TRBV7-2 TGTGCCAGCAGCTTAGTTAGCTTTGATTCACCCCTCCACTTT CASSLVSFDSPLHF
TRBJ2-5 few - TRBV29-1 TGCAGCGTTGAAGATCGTGAGACGGACCAAGAGACCCAGTACTTC CSVEDRETDQETQYF
TRBJ2-7 - TRBD1 TRBV18 TGTGCCAGCTCACCACCGAGGACAGGGGACTTCTACGAGCAGTACTTC CASSPPRTGDFYEQYF
TRBJ2-2 - - TRBV25-1 TGTGCCAGCAAAGGGGCCGGGGAGCTGTTTTTT CASKGAGELFF
TRBJ1-2 - TRBD1 TRBV19 TGTGCCAGTAGTCCGGACAGGCTCTATGGCTACACCTTC CASSPDRLYGYTF
TRBJ1-2 few - TRBV29-1 TGCAGCGTTGAGGTCCAGCAGCTCTATGGCTACACCTTC CSVEVQQLYGYTF
TRBJ1-5 - - TRBV30 TGTGCCTGGAGTAAAGCACTAATTAATCAGCCCCAGCATTTT CAWSKALINQPQHF
TRBJ1-4 few - TRBV29-1 TGCAGCGGGTATAATGAAAAACTGTTTTTT CSGYNEKLFF
TRBJ2-3 - - TRBV7-8 TGTGCCAGCAGCTTTGGGACCCCGGGGGGCACAGATACGCAGTATTTT CASSFGTPGGTDTQYF
TRBJ2-1 few - TRBV10-3 TGTGCCATCAGTGAGTCAGCCTCCAATGAGCAGTTCTTC CAISESASNEQFF
TRBJ1-1 - TRBD1 TRBV6-1 TGTGCCAGCAGTGCCCCTGACAGGGGCACTGAAGCTTTCTTT CASSAPDRGTEAFF
TRBJ2-5 few - TRBV5-1 TGCGCCAGCAGCTTGCAGGGAATCCAAGAGACCCAGTACTTC CASSLQGIQETQYF
TRBJ2-1 - - TRBV7-9 TGTGCCAGCGCCCGATTCTCCTACAATGAGCAGTTCTTC CASARFSYNEQFF
TRBJ2-1 few - TRBV29-1 TGCAGCGCCGAGGAGGGCCTTGAGCAGTTCTTC CSAEEGLEQFF
TRBJ2-3 - - TRBV15 TGTGCCACCAGTCGGTGGGACACAGATACGCAGTATTTT CATSRWDTDTQYF
TRBJ1-2 - - TRBV7-2 TGTGCCAGCAGCCTAACGGCTTTGGATGGCTACACCTTC CASSLTALDGYTF
TRBJ1-2 - - TRBV30 TGTGCCTGGAGTGTACAGGGTCTAGACTATGGCTACACCTTC CAWSVQGLDYGYTF
TRBJ1-6 - - TRBV15 TGTGCCACCAGCAGAGATCCCCAGGGTCTCAATTCACCCCTCCACTTT CATSRDPQGLNSPLHF
TRBJ2-1 - TRBD1 TRBV11-2 TGTGCCAGCAACATCGGACAGGGGGCGAATGAGCAGTTCTTC CASNIGQGANEQFF